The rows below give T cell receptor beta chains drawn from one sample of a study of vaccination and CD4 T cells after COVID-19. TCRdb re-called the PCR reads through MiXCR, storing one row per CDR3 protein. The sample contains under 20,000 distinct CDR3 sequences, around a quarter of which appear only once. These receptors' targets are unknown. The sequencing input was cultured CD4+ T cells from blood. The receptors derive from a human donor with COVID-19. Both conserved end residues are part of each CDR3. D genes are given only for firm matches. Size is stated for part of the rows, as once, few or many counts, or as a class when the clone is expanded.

DNA: TGCGCCAGCAGTGGTAGCGGGGGCCCCGGGGAGCTGTTTTTT
CDR3: CASSGSGGPGELFF
V: TRBV5-1
J: TRBJ2-2
size: -
D: TRBD2

DNA: TGCAGTGCTAGAGGAAACAGTAACTATGGCTACACCTTC
CDR3: CSARGNSNYGYTF
V: TRBV20-1
J: TRBJ1-2
size: few
D: -

DNA: TGTGCCAGCAGTGAATGGACTCGCGGCGACACCGGGGAGCTGTTTTTT
CDR3: CASSEWTRGDTGELFF
V: TRBV2
J: TRBJ2-2
size: medium-sized
D: -

DNA: TGTGCCAGCAGCGCGGAGGGGGGACGGGTTAATGAAAAACTGTTTTTT
CDR3: CASSAEGGRVNEKLFF
V: TRBV9
J: TRBJ1-4
size: -
D: -

DNA: TGTGCCAGCAGCCGCGAGGTTAGGAGCAGCGAGCAGTACTTC
CDR3: CASSREVRSSEQYF
V: TRBV14
J: TRBJ2-7
size: -
D: -

DNA: TGTGCCAGCAGCTTAGTCTTAGGAAGGGGTGGGGCCAAAAACATTCAGTACTTC
CDR3: CASSLVLGRGGAKNIQYF
V: TRBV7-2
J: TRBJ2-4
size: -
D: -

DNA: TGTGCCAGCAGCCCTGGGACTAGCGGGGGACTCCAAGAGACCCAGTACTTC
CDR3: CASSPGTSGGLQETQYF
V: TRBV11-2
J: TRBJ2-5
size: -
D: TRBD2

DNA: TGTGCCAGCAGCTTAGAAGGGGGGCGGGCGCTTGAAGCTTTCTTT
CDR3: CASSLEGGRALEAFF
V: TRBV7-8
J: TRBJ1-1
size: few
D: -

DNA: TGTGCCAGCAGCTTAGGGACGCTTCGAGATGAAAAACTGTTTTTT
CDR3: CASSLGTLRDEKLFF
V: TRBV11-2
J: TRBJ1-4
size: few
D: -

DNA: TGCAGCGTTGGGGAGGGGAGCACAGATACGCAGTATTTT
CDR3: CSVGEGSTDTQYF
V: TRBV29-1
J: TRBJ2-3
size: -
D: TRBD2

DNA: TGCAGTGCTAGTTGGGCAGATACGCAGTATTTT
CDR3: CSASWADTQYF
V: TRBV20-1
J: TRBJ2-3
size: few
D: -

DNA: TGTGCCAGTAGTAACAACCGGAGGAATGAAAAACTGTTTTTT
CDR3: CASSNNRRNEKLFF
V: TRBV19
J: TRBJ1-4
size: few
D: -

DNA: TGTGCCAGCAGTGCCTCTGGGGGGCTTGTTCTCGAGCAGTACTTC
CDR3: CASSASGGLVLEQYF
V: TRBV27
J: TRBJ2-7
size: few
D: -

DNA: TGTGCCAGTAGCGAGCTAGCGGGGGTCACAGATACGCAGTATTTT
CDR3: CASSELAGVTDTQYF
V: TRBV19
J: TRBJ2-3
size: -
D: TRBD2

DNA: TGTGCCAGTACCACATTTTTGGGTGAAAACACCATATATTTT
CDR3: CASTTFLGENTIYF
V: TRBV19
J: TRBJ1-3
size: -
D: -

DNA: TGTGCCATCAGCTCCAGCCAGGCCTTGGGTAATGAGCAGTTCTTC
CDR3: CAISSSQALGNEQFF
V: TRBV10-3
J: TRBJ2-1
size: few
D: -

DNA: TGCAGTGCTAGGATTATAGCGGGGGCCATAAATGAGCAGTTCTTC
CDR3: CSARIIAGAINEQFF
V: TRBV20-1
J: TRBJ2-1
size: -
D: TRBD2

DNA: TGTGCCACCAGCAGAAGACCGGACAGGTTGTCCTACGAGCAGTACTTC
CDR3: CATSRRPDRLSYEQYF
V: TRBV15
J: TRBJ2-7
size: -
D: TRBD1

DNA: TGCAGTGCTAGAGAGGGGTTTAACTCCTACGAGCAGTACTTC
CDR3: CSAREGFNSYEQYF
V: TRBV20-1
J: TRBJ2-7
size: -
D: -

DNA: TGTGCCAGTAGTATTCAGAGCGGGGCCTACAATGAGCAGTTCTTC
CDR3: CASSIQSGAYNEQFF
V: TRBV19
J: TRBJ2-1
size: -
D: TRBD2

DNA: TGTGCCAGCAGCGTAGTACAGTCCGGGGGAAAACTGTTTTTT
CDR3: CASSVVQSGGKLFF
V: TRBV9
J: TRBJ1-4
size: -
D: -

DNA: TGTGCCAGCAGCGTAGTGAGCGCCGGCAGAGATACGCAGTATTTT
CDR3: CASSVVSAGRDTQYF
V: TRBV9
J: TRBJ2-3
size: few
D: -

DNA: TGTGCCAGCAGCCTTGGGGCCACCAGGGGTCAAGAGACCCAGTACTTC
CDR3: CASSLGATRGQETQYF
V: TRBV7-6
J: TRBJ2-5
size: few
D: -

DNA: TGTGCCAGCAGTACTCCCGGGACGGTGAGGAAACTGTTTTTT
CDR3: CASSTPGTVRKLFF
V: TRBV6-1
J: TRBJ1-4
size: few
D: -

DNA: TGTGCCAGCAGCCCCATCACTCGAACCGGGGAGCTGTTTTTT
CDR3: CASSPITRTGELFF
V: TRBV6-1
J: TRBJ2-2
size: -
D: -

DNA: TGTGCCAGCAGTCGATATACAGGGGCGACAGCAACCAATGAAAAACTGTTTTTT
CDR3: CASSRYTGATATNEKLFF
V: TRBV7-9
J: TRBJ1-4
size: few
D: TRBD1

DNA: TGTGCCAGTGAGAGGGGAGTTAATGAAAAACTGTTTTTT
CDR3: CASERGVNEKLFF
V: TRBV2
J: TRBJ1-4
size: -
D: -

DNA: TGCAGTGCTAGGGCGACAGGCACCGGGGAGCTGTTTTTT
CDR3: CSARATGTGELFF
V: TRBV20-1
J: TRBJ2-2
size: -
D: -

DNA: TGTGCCAGCAGCCCCGGACAGGGGCCAGAGTACGAGCAGTACTTC
CDR3: CASSPGQGPEYEQYF
V: TRBV7-9
J: TRBJ2-7
size: -
D: TRBD1

DNA: TGTGCCTGGAGTATGGCAGGGGCTTACAATCAGCCCCAGCATTTT
CDR3: CAWSMAGAYNQPQHF
V: TRBV30
J: TRBJ1-5
size: few
D: -

DNA: TGTGCCAGCACGTCCGGCTCCTACGAGCAGTACTTC
CDR3: CASTSGSYEQYF
V: TRBV6-2/TRBV6-3
J: TRBJ2-7
size: few
D: -

DNA: TGTGCCAGCAGTAGGACAGGGACCGCCTCCCTCCACTTT
CDR3: CASSRTGTASLHF
V: TRBV25-1
J: TRBJ1-6
size: medium-sized
D: TRBD1

DNA: TGTGCCTGGGGACTCAGACATAATTCACCCCTCCACTTT
CDR3: CAWGLRHNSPLHF
V: TRBV30
J: TRBJ1-6
size: -
D: -

DNA: TGCGGTGCCTCAGGTTTCATCAGCCGGGGGCATGGCTACACCTTC
CDR3: CGASGFISRGHGYTF
V: TRBV20-1
J: TRBJ1-2
size: -
D: -

DNA: TGTGCCAGCAGTTACCTCGGTTACAATGAGCAGTTCTTC
CDR3: CASSYLGYNEQFF
V: TRBV6-5
J: TRBJ2-1
size: -
D: -

DNA: TGTGCCAGTAGTACTACAGACAGGGGGCGAACCTACGAGCAGTACTTC
CDR3: CASSTTDRGRTYEQYF
V: TRBV19
J: TRBJ2-7
size: -
D: TRBD1

DNA: TGTGCCAGCAGCAAACAGGGCAGGGGGCGATCAGATACGCAGTATTTT
CDR3: CASSKQGRGRSDTQYF
V: TRBV21-1
J: TRBJ2-3
size: few
D: -